This T cell receptor beta chain was identified in a study of molecular identifiers for immune sequencing clone quantification. CDR3 length: 16 amino acids. Many counts were recorded for this clonotype. Its antigen is unidentified. Sorted naive CD8 T cells were those defined as CD8+CD4-CCR7+CD45RA+. TCRdb redid the calling of the PCR reads with MiXCR, one entry per CDR3 protein. The data contain some 320,000 distinct CDR3 sequences, 24% of them singletons. Whole-study results and caveats: Amid roughly 1 million naive cells, spiked Jurkat TCR RNA from one cell was reportedly still detectable.

The sample comprised naive CD8+ T cells from blood, with Jurkat cell RNA spiked in. Indicated subset: FACS-sorted CD8+CD4-CCR7+CD45RA+ naive T cells. The sequence was collected from a human donor in good health. Some libraries in this study had Jurkat cell RNA spiked in. V usage is TRBV21-1 and J usage is TRBJ1-2. TRBV21-1 is deemed a pseudogene. This CDR3 is CASSKAAVRANYGYTF. Here the CDR3 DNA reads TGTGCCAGCAGCAAAGCCGCCGTCAGAGCTAACTATGGCTACACCTTC.